This is a list of T cell receptor beta chains from one sample in a study of human T cells and chemical hapten exposure. TCRdb re-called the RACE reads with MiXCR, one entry per CDR3 protein. This sample yields roughly 120,000 distinct CDR3 sequences, of which 8.5% to 9.5% are seen a single time; 1.5% to 2% belongs to the top ten. Sequencing input: whole blood. The receptors were gathered from a male donor in good health. Some clones in this sample may be carry-over from other donors' samples. The CDR3 runs from the conserved cysteine through the conserved F or W. The D gene is left open where the match is weak. Where a row states a size, it is once, few, many or the class of an expanded clone; other rows omit it.

v_call: TRBV6-1; j_call: TRBJ1-5; d_call: .; clone_size: .; cdr3_nt: TGTGCCAGCGGGGGAGAGTATAGCAATCAGCCCCAGCATTTT; cdr3_aa: CASGGEYSNQPQHF
v_call: TRBV7-9; j_call: TRBJ2-2; d_call: TRBD2; clone_size: few; cdr3_nt: TGTGCCAGCAGCCCCCCGGGGAGGGCCACCGGGGAGCTGTTTTTT; cdr3_aa: CASSPPGRATGELFF
v_call: TRBV12-3/TRBV12-4; j_call: TRBJ1-1; d_call: TRBD1; clone_size: many; cdr3_nt: TGTGCCAGCAGTTTCGGGACAGGGTTTGACACTGAAGCTTTCTTT; cdr3_aa: CASSFGTGFDTEAFF
v_call: TRBV6-5; j_call: TRBJ1-2; d_call: TRBD1; clone_size: .; cdr3_nt: TGTGCCAGCAGTCGGGACAGCTACTATGGCTACACCTTC; cdr3_aa: CASSRDSYYGYTF
v_call: TRBV7-8; j_call: TRBJ2-3; d_call: .; clone_size: many; cdr3_nt: TGTGCCAGCAGCTCGTACCGGGACTCCGTCACAGATACGCAGTATTTT; cdr3_aa: CASSSYRDSVTDTQYF
v_call: TRBV27; j_call: TRBJ2-3; d_call: TRBD2; clone_size: .; cdr3_nt: TGTGCCAGCAGTCCCGATCCTACCGGGACTAGCGGGGAGTCTAGCACAGATACGCAGTATTTT; cdr3_aa: CASSPDPTGTSGESSTDTQYF
v_call: TRBV11-2; j_call: TRBJ2-7; d_call: TRBD1; clone_size: few; cdr3_nt: TGTGCCAGCAGCTCGGTCCCGGGACAGGGGGCATACGAGCAGTACTTC; cdr3_aa: CASSSVPGQGAYEQYF
v_call: TRBV3-1; j_call: TRBJ1-5; d_call: .; clone_size: many; cdr3_nt: TGTGCCAGCAGCCAGACGACCAGAAGCAATCAGCCCCAGCATTTT; cdr3_aa: CASSQTTRSNQPQHF
v_call: TRBV19; j_call: TRBJ2-2; d_call: .; clone_size: few; cdr3_nt: TGTGCCAGGGTAGCCGGGGAGCTGTTTTTT; cdr3_aa: CARVAGELFF
v_call: TRBV20-1; j_call: TRBJ2-7; d_call: TRBD1; clone_size: .; cdr3_nt: TGCAGTGCTCCAGCCGGGGACAGAGCTTACGAGCAGTACTTC; cdr3_aa: CSAPAGDRAYEQYF
v_call: TRBV7-6; j_call: TRBJ2-7; d_call: TRBD2; clone_size: many; cdr3_nt: TGTGCCAGCAGCCCAGGACTAGCGGGAGGACCTTATCATTTC; cdr3_aa: CASSPGLAGGPYHF
v_call: TRBV7-6; j_call: TRBJ1-4; d_call: .; clone_size: many; cdr3_nt: TGTGCCAGCAGCTTAGCGGATGAAAAACTGTTTTTT; cdr3_aa: CASSLADEKLFF
v_call: TRBV7-2; j_call: TRBJ2-5; d_call: TRBD2; clone_size: few; cdr3_nt: TGTGCCAGCAGCCTTTATGCCTCGCGGGGGGCGCAAGAGACCCAGTACTTC; cdr3_aa: CASSLYASRGAQETQYF
v_call: TRBV21-1; j_call: TRBJ1-4; d_call: .; clone_size: .; cdr3_nt: TGTGCCAGCAGCAAAAGCCAATGCTTACAGGGGGCGAATGAAAAACTGTTTTTT; cdr3_aa: CASSKSQCLQGANEKLFF
v_call: TRBV27; j_call: TRBJ2-5; d_call: .; clone_size: many; cdr3_nt: TGTGCCAGCAAGTCGATTCAAGAGACCCAGTACTTC; cdr3_aa: CASKSIQETQYF
v_call: TRBV6-5; j_call: TRBJ2-3; d_call: .; clone_size: many; cdr3_nt: TGTGCCAGCAGCGCCCTAGGGCTCCGCTCCGATACGCAGTATTTT; cdr3_aa: CASSALGLRSDTQYF
v_call: TRBV7-9; j_call: TRBJ1-4; d_call: .; clone_size: .; cdr3_nt: TGTGCCAGCAGAGTGGACTCAACTAATGAAAAACTGTTTTTT; cdr3_aa: CASRVDSTNEKLFF
v_call: TRBV29-1; j_call: TRBJ1-2; d_call: .; clone_size: many; cdr3_nt: TGCAGCGTTGAGGAACTGGGGAACTATGGCTACACCTTC; cdr3_aa: CSVEELGNYGYTF
v_call: TRBV20-1; j_call: TRBJ1-5; d_call: TRBD1; clone_size: .; cdr3_nt: TGCAGTGCTAGATTGGACAGGGACAATCAGCCCCAGCATTTT; cdr3_aa: CSARLDRDNQPQHF
v_call: TRBV4-2; j_call: TRBJ1-1; d_call: .; clone_size: .; cdr3_nt: TGTGCCAGCAGCCTTAGGGGCGCCTCCACTGAAGCTTTCTTT; cdr3_aa: CASSLRGASTEAFF
v_call: TRBV20-1; j_call: TRBJ2-1; d_call: .; clone_size: few; cdr3_nt: TGCAGTGCTAGAGAGACTAGTATTGCTGAGCAGTTCTTC; cdr3_aa: CSARETSIAEQFF
v_call: TRBV6-6; j_call: TRBJ1-5; d_call: .; clone_size: .; cdr3_nt: TGTGCCAGCAGTTACTCTGGTCAAGGGGTCAATCAGCCCCAGCATTTT; cdr3_aa: CASSYSGQGVNQPQHF
v_call: TRBV5-1; j_call: TRBJ2-5; d_call: .; clone_size: few; cdr3_nt: TGCGCCAGCAGCTTGGAGCTGTTACAAGAGACCCAGTACTTC; cdr3_aa: CASSLELLQETQYF
v_call: TRBV27; j_call: TRBJ2-5; d_call: TRBD1; clone_size: many; cdr3_nt: TGTGCCAGCAGTCCTACCCGACAGGGTGGGGTTGCAGAGACCCAGTACTTC; cdr3_aa: CASSPTRQGGVAETQYF
v_call: TRBV7-2; j_call: TRBJ1-1; d_call: .; clone_size: few; cdr3_nt: TGTGCCAGCAGCTTAGTAGGGTTCGGAGGACGGATGAACACTGAAGCTTTCTTT; cdr3_aa: CASSLVGFGGRMNTEAFF
v_call: TRBV25-1; j_call: TRBJ2-5; d_call: .; clone_size: .; cdr3_nt: TGTGCCAGCAGTGAAGGAGGGGAGACCCAGTACTTC; cdr3_aa: CASSEGGETQYF
v_call: TRBV7-2; j_call: TRBJ2-3; d_call: TRBD1; clone_size: few; cdr3_nt: TGTGCCAGCCTCTTCCGGGACAGGGCAAGAGATACGCAGTATTTT; cdr3_aa: CASLFRDRARDTQYF
v_call: TRBV10-3; j_call: TRBJ2-5; d_call: TRBD2; clone_size: many; cdr3_nt: TGTGCCATCAGTGCGGCGGGGGTGGGTGAGACCCAGTACTTC; cdr3_aa: CAISAAGVGETQYF
v_call: TRBV5-1; j_call: TRBJ1-2; d_call: .; clone_size: many; cdr3_nt: TGCGCCAGCAGCGGGGCGGATTATGGCTACACCTTC; cdr3_aa: CASSGADYGYTF
v_call: TRBV7-9; j_call: TRBJ1-1; d_call: .; clone_size: .; cdr3_nt: TGTGCCAGCAGCTTAGCGGCAGGGACTGAAGCTTTCTTT; cdr3_aa: CASSLAAGTEAFF
v_call: TRBV7-8; j_call: TRBJ1-5; d_call: .; clone_size: .; cdr3_nt: TGTGCCAGCACCGACAGGATCAATCAGCCCCAGCATTTT; cdr3_aa: CASTDRINQPQHF
v_call: TRBV23-1; j_call: TRBJ1-1; d_call: TRBD1; clone_size: many; cdr3_nt: TGCGCCAGCAGTTCTACCGGACAGGGGGTCGCTGAAGCTTTCTTT; cdr3_aa: CASSSTGQGVAEAFF
v_call: TRBV6-5; j_call: TRBJ2-2; d_call: .; clone_size: .; cdr3_nt: TGTGCCAGCAGTTACGTTGGGGTGGGCTCCGGGGAGCTGTTTTTT; cdr3_aa: CASSYVGVGSGELFF
v_call: TRBV28; j_call: TRBJ2-1; d_call: .; clone_size: few; cdr3_nt: TGTGCCAGCAGTCCTAGCCAGGGCGGGAATGAGCAGTTCTTC; cdr3_aa: CASSPSQGGNEQFF
v_call: TRBV27; j_call: TRBJ2-7; d_call: TRBD1; clone_size: .; cdr3_nt: TGTGCCAGCAACCCCGGGACAGGAGCCGCTTACGAGCAGTACTTC; cdr3_aa: CASNPGTGAAYEQYF
v_call: TRBV6-2/TRBV6-3; j_call: TRBJ1-2; d_call: .; clone_size: many; cdr3_nt: TGTGCCAGCAGCCAAAATTATGGCTACACCTTC; cdr3_aa: CASSQNYGYTF
v_call: TRBV29-1; j_call: TRBJ1-4; d_call: .; clone_size: few; cdr3_nt: TGCAGCGCCCAAAGGCAAACTAATGAAAAACTGTTTTTT; cdr3_aa: CSAQRQTNEKLFF